What follows are 5 T cell receptor beta chains derived from one specimen sequenced in a study of blood T cell repertoires in COVID-19. Profiled with immunoSEQ multiplex PCR; TCRdb holds only in-frame clones, not every one. This sample yields a few hundred thousand clones, of which approximately 90% are seen a single time; around 0.88% belongs to the top ten. Specimen: peripheral blood. The origin of the receptors is a young man with acute or convalescent COVID-19.

The chain combines TRBV7-3 with TRBJ2-3; the D gene is possibly TRBD2 (5 bases). Germline V CDR1 and CDR2: SGHTA, FQGTGA. V was pared by 5 bases and J by 3 bases, with 21 bases between. This CDR3 is 17 amino acids long. CDR3 in amino acids: CASSQTPRGWVTDTQYF. DNA for the CDR3: TGTGCCAGCAGCCAAACCCCTCGCGGGTGGGTAACAGATACGCAGTATTTT.

The gene calls are TRBV5-6 and TRBJ2-7; D is uncertain. The CDR3 has 14 residues. CDR1 and CDR2 (germline): SGHDT, YYEEEE. Trimming took 1 base from V and 2 from J, leaving 10 bases between them. CDR3 protein: CASSLTDPPYEQYF. The CDR3 DNA reads as TGTGCCAGCAGCTTGACAGATCCCCCCTACGAGCAGTACTTC.

The rearrangement joins TRBV5-1 to TRBJ1-6; 8 nucleotides match TRBD1. Per the germline V gene, CDR1 is SGHRS and CDR2 is YFSETQ. CDR3 size: 16 residues. The ends lost 4 bases at V and 5 bases at J; junction bases unmatched: 8. The CDR3 loop is CASSPALGQDNSPLHF. DNA for the CDR3: TGCGCCAGCAGCCCGGCCCTGGGACAGGATAATTCACCCCTCCACTTT. Supplemented by reference TRBV5-1 and TRBJ1-6, the full variable domain reads KAGVTQTPRYLIKTRGQQVTLSCSPISGHRSVSWYQQTPGQGLQFLFEYFSETQRNKGNFPGRFSGRQFSNSRSEMNVSTLELGDSALYLCASSPALGQDNSPLHFGNGTRLTVT.

The V and J genes are TRBV28 and TRBJ1-4, with 7 bases lining up with TRBD1. The CDR3 sequence is 16 residues long. V lost 6 bases, J lost 8 bases, and 15 bases stayed unmatched. CDR1 and CDR2 from the germline V gene are MDHEN and SYDVKM. CDR3 protein: CASSPAHRGEEEKLFF. The CDR3 bases are TGTGCCAGCAGCCCGGCCCACAGGGGAGAGGAGGAAAAACTGTTTTTT.

The chain recombines TRBV3-1 (or the pseudogene TRBV3-2) with TRBJ2-1, with 9 positions matching TRBD2. Trimming took 5 bases from V and 4 from J; bases not matched to a gene: 3. Germline V gene data show CDR1 as LGHDT and CDR2 as YNNKEL (reference sequence). The CDR3 contains 14 residues. The CDR3 nucleotides are TGTGCCAGCAGCTCCCTAGCGGGGTACAATGAGCAGTTCTTC. Translating gives CASSSLAGYNEQFF.